This T cell receptor (beta chain) was sequenced for a study of blood T cell repertoires in COVID-19. J lost 1 base, V lost 6 bases, and 2 bases had no gene match. Germline values: CDR1 SNHLY, CDR2 FYNNEI. The length of the CDR3 is 13 residues. The data were produced by immunoSEQ multiplex PCR, yet TCRdb's version contains in-frame clones alone and is incomplete. The sample lists about 250,000 clones; more than 75% were seen once. Participants spanned ages about 18 to 100 years and resided in roughly 26 US areas. V usage is TRBV2 and J usage is TRBJ1-1; TRBD1 agrees at 7 bases. The TCR originated in a middle-aged man who had recovered from COVID-19. The specimen was PBMCs or T cells enriched from blood (not recorded which). The chain's CDR3 is CASRGGPNTEAFF. The CDR3 nucleotides read TGTGCCAGCAGAGGGGGCCCGAACACTGAAGCTTTCTTT.